This T cell receptor (beta chain) appears in the sequencing data of a study of T cells in Graves' hyperthyroidism and ophthalmopathy. Using RNA transcripts as the source, TCR beta CDR3 regions were amplified. The primer set for the first-round RT-PCR of the TCR CDR3 was HTBI. TCRdb reprocessed the multiplex PCR reads via MiXCR and lists one record per CDR3 protein. In the table there are fewer than 200,000 distinct CDR3 sequences, just under 9.5% of which are singletons. In germline, CDR1 is DFQATT, CDR2 SNEGSKA (reference sequence). The CDR3 spans 15 residues. Trimming cost V 1 base and J 3 bases, with 14 bases left between them. This clonotype was observed at least ten times.

This TCR was sampled from a young woman with Graves' hyperthyroidism that later progressed to Graves' ophthalmopathy. The sample was blood. The chain recombines TRBV20-1 with TRBJ2-3; D might be TRBD2 (7 bases). In DNA, the CDR3 is TGCAGTGCTAGAGGAGGACTAGGGGGAACAGATACGCAGTATTTT. Its protein is CSARGGLGGTDTQYF.